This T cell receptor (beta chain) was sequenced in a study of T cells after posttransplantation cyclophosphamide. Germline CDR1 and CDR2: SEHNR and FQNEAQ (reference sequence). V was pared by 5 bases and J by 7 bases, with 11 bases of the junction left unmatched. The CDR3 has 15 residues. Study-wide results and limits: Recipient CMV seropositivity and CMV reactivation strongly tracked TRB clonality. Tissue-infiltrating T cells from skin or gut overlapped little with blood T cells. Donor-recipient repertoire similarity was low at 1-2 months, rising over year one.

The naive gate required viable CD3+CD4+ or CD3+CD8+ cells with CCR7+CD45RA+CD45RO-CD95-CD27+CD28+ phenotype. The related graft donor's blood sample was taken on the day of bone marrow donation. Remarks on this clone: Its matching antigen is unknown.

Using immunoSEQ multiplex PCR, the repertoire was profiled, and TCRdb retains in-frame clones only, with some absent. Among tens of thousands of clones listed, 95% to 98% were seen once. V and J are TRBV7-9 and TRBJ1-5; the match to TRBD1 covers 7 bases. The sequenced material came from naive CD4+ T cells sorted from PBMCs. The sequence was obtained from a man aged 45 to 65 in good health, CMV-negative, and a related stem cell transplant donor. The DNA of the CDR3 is TGTGCCAGCAGCGACAGTGAAAGGGGGCTACAGCCCCAGCATTTT. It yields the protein CASSDSERGLQPQHF.